These 9 T cell receptor beta chains were all obtained from the same sample, sequenced in a study of T cell changes during pregnancy in multiple sclerosis. The assay was immunoSEQ multiplex PCR, and TCRdb's table has in-frame clones only and misses some. The data hold tens of thousands of clones, with 75% to 95% observed a single time. The sample consisted of peripheral blood, taken before pregnancy. These receptors were obtained from a female donor with multiple sclerosis, enrolled in a pregnancy study.

The chain employs TRBV2 and TRBJ1-2; perhaps TRBD1 as D (6 bases). Per the germline V gene, CDR1 is SNHLY and CDR2 is FYNNEI. The CDR3 has 13 amino acids. V gave up 6 bases and J gave up 14 bases, with 22 bases separating them. The CDR3 region is CASRQQGPRVRTF. The CDR3 nucleotides are TGTGCCAGCAGGCAACAGGGACCTAGGGTGAGGACCTTC.

The chain joins TRBV25-1 to TRBJ1-2, with TRBD1 matching over 8 bases. The length of the CDR3 is 16 residues. Losses at the gene ends were 3 bases for V and 8 bases for J; bases not matched to a gene: 14. The germline CDR1 and CDR2 sequences are MGHDK and SYGVNS. As DNA, the CDR3 is TGTGCCAGCAGTGAGGGGGACAGGAGCAGCGTTTACGGCTACACCTTC. It is translated as CASSEGDRSSVYGYTF.

The chain recombines TRBV11-2 with TRBJ1-1; D uncertain. There are 10 residues in the CDR3. V lost 10 bases to trimming and J lost 5 bases, with 8 bases between them. Germline V gene lookup returns CDR1 SGHAT and CDR2 FQNNGV. CDR3 amino acids: CAIGETEAFF. DNA of the CDR3: TGTGCCATCGGAGAAACTGAAGCTTTCTTT.

V usage is TRBV14 and J usage is TRBJ2-3; 7 bases are a match to TRBD2. Germline values: CDR1 SGHDN, CDR2 FVKESK. The V and J ends lost 3 bases and 6 bases, in that order; junction bases with no gene match: 3. The CDR3 has 13 residues. The CDR3 region is CASSQGGVDTQYF. The CDR3 bases are TGTGCCAGCAGCCAGGGAGGGGTGGATACGCAGTATTTT.

The rearrangement joins TRBV27 to TRBJ2-1, with D tentatively TRBD2 (6 bases). Looked up from germline, CDR1 is MNHEY and CDR2 is SMNVEV (reference sequence). This CDR3 contains 15 residues. Trimming took off 0 bases at V and 1 base at J, with 7 bases between the two ends. CDR3: CASSLSGGSYNEQFF. The CDR3, as DNA: TGTGCCAGCAGTTTATCGGGGGGATCCTACAATGAGCAGTTCTTC.

The chain joins TRBV21-1 to TRBJ1-1. TRBV21-1 has pseudogene status. The CDR3 is 18 amino acids. The CDR3 DNA is TGTGCCAGCAGCAAATTGGGGGGAGGGGGGGACCTGAACACTGAAGCTTTCTTT. It encodes CASSKLGGGGDLNTEAFF.

As concerns this clone: Sequence at one end of the junction differs from germline and may be a read error. V usage is TRBV5-1 and J usage is TRBJ2-7; TRBD1 or TRBD2 may be the D gene (6 bases each). The length of the CDR3 is 15 residues. CDR1 is SGHRS, CDR2 YFSETQ, per germline. The CDR3 DNA follows: TGCGCCAGCAGTTTGGGGGGCCTAGGGAACTACGAGCAGTACTTC. Its translation: CASSLGGLGNYEQYF. Variable domain in full (rest from reference TRBV5-1 and TRBJ2-7): KAGVTQTPRYLIKTRGQQVTLSCSPISGHRSVSWYQQTPGQGLQFLFEYFSETQRNKGNFPGRFSGRQFSNSRSEMNVSTLELGDSALYLCASSLGGLGNYEQYFGPGTRLTVT.

This clone was found once. V and J are TRBV27 and TRBJ2-2; D is uncertain. Germline V gene data show CDR1 as MNHEY and CDR2 as SMNVEV (reference sequence). V dropped 3 bases and J dropped 7 bases, with 15 bases sitting between them. CDR3 length: 15 amino acids. CDR3 residues: CASSLAVMVDGELFF. CDR3 coding DNA: TGTGCCAGCAGTTTGGCGGTCATGGTGGACGGGGAGCTGTTTTTT.

The chain joins TRBV7-3 to TRBJ1-1; no firm D call. The germline CDR1 and CDR2 sequences are SGHTA and FQGTGA. The CDR3 contains 13 residues. The V and J ends lost 6 bases and 3 bases respectively, with 11 bases between them. CDR3 in DNA: TGTGCCAGCAGTGAACAGCCAGACACTGAAGCTTTCTTT. Translating it yields CASSEQPDTEAFF.